The source of this T cell receptor (beta chain) is a study of cytomegalovirus exposure and HLA in healthy donors. This PCR relied on a set of 60 Vbeta primers and 13 Jbeta primers. Profiled with immunoSEQ multiplex PCR; TCRdb holds only in-frame clones, not every one. The sample consists of about 86,000 clones, over 75% of them appearing once. The CDR3 is 14 residues long. Germline-derived CDR1 and CDR2 are SGHAT and FQNNGV. The V gene lost 2 bases and the J gene lost 10 bases, with 17 bases spanning the gap. Findings of the study overall: Apart from CMV serostatus, no immune exposure information was available. DRB1 showed the most TCR associations and HLA-C the fewest in a later analysis, as rates varied by HLA locus. Many donors shared some public TCRs, even though most TCR sequences were rare. Researchers reported from a later analysis that most CMV-associated TCR beta chains appeared HLA-restricted.

A word on this clone: Antigen unknown.

The sample taken for sequencing was PBMCs. This TCR came from a female donor in good health and CMV-seronegative. This rearrangement joins TRBV11-2 to TRBJ1-2; D perhaps matches TRBD1 (6 bases). The CDR3 sequence: CASSLQIADSSYTF. In nucleotides, the CDR3 is TGTGCCAGCAGCTTACAGATTGCGGACAGTTCCTACACCTTC.